The 7 T cell receptor beta chains in this list originate from one sample, sequenced in a study of OX40 agonist ivuxolimab in advanced cancers. Assay used: immunoSEQ multiplex PCR; TCRdb lists only in-frame clones, some missing. Of around 76,000 clones listed, about 79% are singletons. Sequences were derived from CD4+ or CD8+ T cells sorted from blood, sampled in a trial of the OX40 agonist ivuxolimab. The source of these receptors is an adult with an advanced solid tumor such as melanoma, head and neck, liver or kidney cancer.

The chain employs TRBV4-3 and TRBJ1-2; 7 nucleotides line up with TRBD1. The CDR3 is 15 residues long. V trimming: 5 bases; J trimming: 1 base; junction bases outside the gene matches: 7. Germline V CDR1 and CDR2: LGHNA, YSLEER. The DNA of the CDR3 is TGCGCCAGCAGCATATCGTGGGACAGTAACTATGGCTACACCTTC. The encoded protein is CASSISWDSNYGYTF.

The chain employs TRBV7-8 and TRBJ1-5; D unresolved. This CDR3 spans 14 amino acids. CDR1 is SGHVS, CDR2 FQNEAQ, per germline. V was pared by 3 bases and J by 5 bases, with 11 bases between. The CDR3 reads CASSFSDNDQPQHF. Here the CDR3 DNA reads TGTGCCAGCAGCTTTAGTGACAATGATCAGCCCCAGCATTTT.

This clone was counted once. The CDR3 protein is CASTGTGYNYGYTF. The CDR3 nucleotides are TGTGCCAGCACCGGGACAGGCTATAACTATGGCTACACCTTC. The chain recombines TRBV6-5 with TRBJ1-2; TRBD1 agrees at 8 bases. Germline V lookup: CDR1 MNHEY, CDR2 SVGAGI. There are 14 residues in the CDR3. V was clipped by 7 bases and J by 1 base; unmatched bases: 5.

This chain links TRBV18 with TRBJ1-5; possibly TRBD1 for D (6 bases). The germline V gene has CDR1 KGHSH and CDR2 LQKENI. The CDR3 contains 15 residues. V was clipped by 5 bases and J by 1 base, with 12 bases between them. The CDR3 sequence is CASSEQGRSNQPQHF. The CDR3 DNA reads TGTGCCAGCTCAGAACAGGGTCGCAGCAATCAGCCCCAGCATTTT. Together with reference TRBV18 and TRBJ1-5, the CDR3 gives the full variable domain: NAGVMQNPRHLVRRRGQEARLRCSPMKGHSHVYWYRQLPEEGLKFMVYLQKENIIDESGMPKERFSAEFPKEGPSILRIQQVVRGDSAAYFCASSEQGRSNQPQHFGDGTRLSIL.

V gene TRBV18 combines with J gene TRBJ2-3; D is ambiguous. Germline V CDR1 and CDR2: KGHSH, LQKENI. This CDR3 has 17 amino acids. The ends were cut back, 0 bases at V and 0 bases at J, with 13 bases in the middle. Here the CDR3 DNA reads TGTGCCAGCTCACCACCCGTGGAGCACTCTAGCACAGATACGCAGTATTTT. Its translation is CASSPPVEHSSTDTQYF.

The V and J genes are TRBV6-1 and TRBJ1-5; unclear D gene. Trimming removed 1 base from V and 5 bases from J, with 6 bases in between. The CDR3 length is 13 residues. Germline V gives CDR1 MNHNS, CDR2 SASEGT. For the CDR3, the DNA is TGTGCCAGCAGTGAAGGCCACGATCAGCCCCAGCATTTT. Translating it yields CASSEGHDQPQHF.

The chain carries TRBV4-3 and TRBJ1-1, with a weak D call TRBD1 (6 bases). In germline, CDR1 is LGHNA, CDR2 YSLEER. The CDR3 totals 14 residues. Trimming stripped 0 bases from V and 5 bases from J, with 10 bases between. CDR3 bases: TGCGCCAGCAGCCAAGATTGGGGGCGAACTGAAGCTTTCTTT. As protein: CASSQDWGRTEAFF.